This T cell receptor (beta chain) was captured by sequencing in a study of cytomegalovirus exposure and HLA in healthy donors. In the PCR, 60 Vbeta and 13 Jbeta primers were used. TCRdb keeps only in-frame clones here, not all; method: immunoSEQ multiplex PCR. Here the sample spans about 34,000 clones, roughly 82% being singletons. The CDR3 is 17 residues long. After removal of 5 bases from V and 2 bases from J, the junction contained 12 bases not matched to a gene. Germline values: CDR1 SGHVS, CDR2 FQNEAQ. Sequencing was performed on PBMCs. This rearrangement joins TRBV7-8 to TRBJ2-5; TRBD1 matches at 9 bases. The TCR sequence derives from a woman aged 18-29 years in good health and CMV-seropositive. The CDR3 is CASSTQQGASGQETQYF. The CDR3 DNA reads as TGTGCCAGCAGCACCCAACAGGGGGCGTCGGGGCAAGAGACCCAGTACTTC.